The present T cell receptor beta chain was sequenced within a study of shared clonotypes between healthy human individuals. Only Caucasian adults living in Nashville, Tennessee made up the donor group. Study observations and caveats: Genetic and exposure-history diversity was limited by the few donors.

This clone appeared a single time. The antigen is not known. V lost 0 bases and J lost 5, with 9 bases in between. Germline CDR1 is SGHKS and CDR2 is YYEKEE (reference sequence). This CDR3 has 14 amino acids. At the deep level, the assay was run. Clones were sequenced by immunoSEQ multiplex PCR, and TCRdb holds only the in-frame ones, with some missing. This repertoire shows 400,000 to 500,000 clones, less than 80% found once; its top ten account for 10% to 15%. The clonotype was recovered from a woman in her 40s in good health. Some clones in this sample may be carry-over from other donors' samples. This chain links TRBV5-5 with TRBJ1-5, with a possible D match to TRBD1 (5 bases). The sequencing sample was made of PBMCs. The DNA of the CDR3 is TGTGCCAGCAGCTTGGCCGGGGGTGATCAGCCCCAGCATTTT. This translates into CASSLAGGDQPQHF.